The T cell receptor beta chain under discussion was sequenced for a study of cytomegalovirus exposure and HLA in healthy donors. For the study at large: One earlier analysis, a look at 180 million or so T cells, found some 110 million unique TCR beta sequences. Study-level findings and limits: TCR beta chain V- and J-gene trimming was linked, in a later analysis, to a missense variant in DCLRE1C. A later analysis showed HLA-associated TCR beta chains outstripping equally common others in clonal expansion.

PCR used 60 Vbeta primers and 13 Jbeta primers. Method: immunoSEQ multiplex PCR; TCRdb's copy keeps in-frame clones and lacks some. There are roughly 150,000 clones in the sample; 75% occur only once, and about 11% lies in the top ten. A word on this clone: Antigen: not known.

The donors (healthy individuals) were bone marrow donors. Germline assignment: CDR1 MNHNS and CDR2 SASEGT. This CDR3 has 14 amino acids. The TCR sequence derives from a young man in good health and CMV-seropositive. Sequencing was performed on PBMCs. The chain has TRBV6-1 and TRBJ1-1; D not resolved. The CDR3 bases are TGTTCCACCGCGGGCCCGGAGTCGAACACTGAAGCTTTCTTT. Its translation: CSTAGPESNTEAFF.